This entry describes one T cell receptor beta chain. The primer mix had 60 Vbeta and 13 Jbeta primers. Original processing methods: The count from a later analysis was some 76 million unique TCR beta chains, around 11 million of them shared. Using immunoSEQ multiplex PCR, the repertoire was profiled, and TCRdb retains in-frame clones only, with some absent. V, J and clone size are taken as reported in that table, and D and trimming were inferred from the DNA itself. Of some 93,000 clones listed, less than 80% are singletons. Germline lookup yields CDR1 SGHTA and CDR2 FQGNSA. Trimming left V 5 bases short and J 7 bases short, with 12 bases between. The CDR3 is made up of 12 amino acids. The data stem from a study of cytomegalovirus exposure and HLA in healthy donors.

The sequence came from a woman aged 40-49 years in good health and CMV-seronegative. Input material: PBMCs. J is TRBJ2-7 and V is TRBV7-2; possibly TRBD1 for D (5 bases). The CDR3 nucleotides read TGTGCCAGCAGCCCGAGTAGGGGAGAGCAGTACTTC. Protein sequence: CASSPSRGEQYF.